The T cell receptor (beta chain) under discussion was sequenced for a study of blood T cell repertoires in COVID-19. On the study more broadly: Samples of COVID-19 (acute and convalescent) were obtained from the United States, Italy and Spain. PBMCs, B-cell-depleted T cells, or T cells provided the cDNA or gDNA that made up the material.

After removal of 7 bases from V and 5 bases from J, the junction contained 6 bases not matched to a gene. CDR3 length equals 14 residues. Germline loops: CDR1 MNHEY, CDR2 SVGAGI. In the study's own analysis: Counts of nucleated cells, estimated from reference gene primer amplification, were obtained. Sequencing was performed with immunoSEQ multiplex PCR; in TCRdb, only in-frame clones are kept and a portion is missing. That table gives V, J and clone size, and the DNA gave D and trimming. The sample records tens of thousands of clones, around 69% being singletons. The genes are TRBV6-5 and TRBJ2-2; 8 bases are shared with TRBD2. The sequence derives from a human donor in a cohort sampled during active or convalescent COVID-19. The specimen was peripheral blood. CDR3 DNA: TGTGCCAGCATCCCCGGGAGGGGAACCGGGGAGCTGTTTTTT. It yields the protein CASIPGRGTGELFF.